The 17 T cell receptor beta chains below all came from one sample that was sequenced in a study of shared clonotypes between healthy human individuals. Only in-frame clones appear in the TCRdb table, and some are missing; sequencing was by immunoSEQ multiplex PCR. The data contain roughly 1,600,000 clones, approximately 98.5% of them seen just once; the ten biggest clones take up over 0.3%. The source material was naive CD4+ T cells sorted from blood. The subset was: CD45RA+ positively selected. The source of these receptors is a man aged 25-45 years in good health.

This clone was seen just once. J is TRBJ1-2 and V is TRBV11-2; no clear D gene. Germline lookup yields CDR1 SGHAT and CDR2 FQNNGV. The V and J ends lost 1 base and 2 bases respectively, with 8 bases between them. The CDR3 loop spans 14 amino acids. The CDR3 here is CASSLGSQNYGYTF. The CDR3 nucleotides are TGTGCCAGCAGCTTAGGCTCGCAGAACTATGGCTACACCTTC.

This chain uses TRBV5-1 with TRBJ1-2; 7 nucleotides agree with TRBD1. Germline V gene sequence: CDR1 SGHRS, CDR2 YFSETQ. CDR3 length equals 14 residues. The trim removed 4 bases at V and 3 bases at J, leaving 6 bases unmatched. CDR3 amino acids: CASSIGGEDYGYTF. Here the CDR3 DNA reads TGCGCCAGCAGCATAGGGGGCGAAGACTATGGCTACACCTTC.

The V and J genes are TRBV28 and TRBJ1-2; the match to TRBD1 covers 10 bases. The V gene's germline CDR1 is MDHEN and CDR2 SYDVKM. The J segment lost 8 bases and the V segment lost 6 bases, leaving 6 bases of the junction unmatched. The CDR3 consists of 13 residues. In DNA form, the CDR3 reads TGTGCCAGCAGGGTTCCGACAGGGGGCGGCTACACCTTC. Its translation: CASRVPTGGGYTF.

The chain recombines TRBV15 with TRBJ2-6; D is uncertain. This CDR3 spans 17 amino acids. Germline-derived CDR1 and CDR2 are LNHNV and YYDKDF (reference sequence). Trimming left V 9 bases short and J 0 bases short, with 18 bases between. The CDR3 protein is CATSELGKGSGANVLTF. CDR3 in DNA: TGTGCCACAAGCGAGTTGGGTAAGGGCTCTGGGGCCAACGTCCTGACTTTC.

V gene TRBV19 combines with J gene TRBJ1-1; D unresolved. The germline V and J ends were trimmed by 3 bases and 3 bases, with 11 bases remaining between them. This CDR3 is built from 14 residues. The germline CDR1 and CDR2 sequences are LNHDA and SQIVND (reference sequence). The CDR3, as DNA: TGTGCCAGTAGTATCCGGTCCAGTGACACTGAAGCTTTCTTT. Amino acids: CASSIRSSDTEAFF.

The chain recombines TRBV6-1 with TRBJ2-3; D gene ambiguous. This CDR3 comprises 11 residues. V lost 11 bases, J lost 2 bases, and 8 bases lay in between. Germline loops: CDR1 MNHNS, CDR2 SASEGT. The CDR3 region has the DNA TGTGCCGTCTCGTTCACAGATACGCAGTATTTT. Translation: CAVSFTDTQYF.

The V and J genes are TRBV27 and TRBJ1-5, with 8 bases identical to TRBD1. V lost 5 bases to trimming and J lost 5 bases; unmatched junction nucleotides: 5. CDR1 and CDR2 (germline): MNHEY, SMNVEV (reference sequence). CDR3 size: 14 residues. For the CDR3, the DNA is TGTGCCAGCAGTCTACAGGGGGGTCATCAGCCCCAGCATTTT. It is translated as CASSLQGGHQPQHF.

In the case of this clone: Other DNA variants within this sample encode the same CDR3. This CDR3 reads CASVQGADYEQYF. As DNA, the CDR3 is TGTGCCAGCGTACAGGGGGCCGACTACGAGCAGTACTTC. The chain uses TRBV28 and TRBJ2-7, with 9 nucleotides matching TRBD1. With 8 bases clipped from V and 3 bases from J, the junction kept 5 bases outside the gene matches. Per the germline V gene, CDR1 is MDHEN and CDR2 is SYDVKM. The CDR3 runs to 13 residues.

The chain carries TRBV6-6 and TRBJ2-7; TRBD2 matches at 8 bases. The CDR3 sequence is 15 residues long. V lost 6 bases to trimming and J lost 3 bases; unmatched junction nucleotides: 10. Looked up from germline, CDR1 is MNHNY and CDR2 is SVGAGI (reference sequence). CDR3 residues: CASRKQREWGYEQYF. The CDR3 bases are TGTGCCAGCAGGAAGCAGCGGGAGTGGGGCTACGAGCAGTACTTC.

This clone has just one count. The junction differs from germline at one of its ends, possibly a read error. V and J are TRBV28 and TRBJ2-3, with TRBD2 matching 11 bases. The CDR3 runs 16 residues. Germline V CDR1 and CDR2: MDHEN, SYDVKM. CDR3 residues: CASSFPVAGGSETQYF. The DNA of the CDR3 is TGTGCCAGCAGTTTTCCGGTAGCGGGAGGGTCAGAGACGCAGTATTTT.

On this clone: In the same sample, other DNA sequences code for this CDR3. CDR3 in amino acids: CASSLQGAYQPQHF. The CDR3 nucleotides are TGTGCCAGCAGTTTACAGGGGGCATACCAGCCCCAGCATTTT. This sequence joins TRBV28 and TRBJ1-5, with 8 positions matching TRBD1. Per germline, CDR1 MDHEN and CDR2 SYDVKM. The CDR3 is 14 residues long. J lost 7 bases, V lost 2 bases, and 4 bases had no gene match.

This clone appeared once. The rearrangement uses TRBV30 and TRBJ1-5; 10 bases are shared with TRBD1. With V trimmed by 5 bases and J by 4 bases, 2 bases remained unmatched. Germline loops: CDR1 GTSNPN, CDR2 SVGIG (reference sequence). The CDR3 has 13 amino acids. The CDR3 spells CAWGGQGNQPQHF. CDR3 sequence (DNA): TGTGCCTGGGGGGGACAGGGGAATCAGCCCCAGCATTTT.

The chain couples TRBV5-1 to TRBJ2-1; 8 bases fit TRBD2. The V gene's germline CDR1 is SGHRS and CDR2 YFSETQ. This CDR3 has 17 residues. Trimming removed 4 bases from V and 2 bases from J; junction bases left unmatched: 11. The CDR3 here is CASSPKGRGLAYNEQFF. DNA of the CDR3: TGCGCCAGCAGCCCGAAGGGTCGGGGACTAGCCTACAATGAGCAGTTCTTC.

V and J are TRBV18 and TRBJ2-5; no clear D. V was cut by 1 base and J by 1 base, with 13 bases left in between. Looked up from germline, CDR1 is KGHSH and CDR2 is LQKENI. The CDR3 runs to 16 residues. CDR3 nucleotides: TGTGCCAGCTCACCACTGGGTGGCGGAATCCAAGAGACCCAGTACTTC. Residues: CASSPLGGGIQETQYF.

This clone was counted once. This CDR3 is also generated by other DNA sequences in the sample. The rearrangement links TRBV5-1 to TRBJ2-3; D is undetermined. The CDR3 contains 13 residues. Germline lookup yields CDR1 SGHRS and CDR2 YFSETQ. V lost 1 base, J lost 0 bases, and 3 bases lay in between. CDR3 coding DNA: TGCGCCAGCAGCTTGTCCAGCACAGATACGCAGTATTTT. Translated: CASSLSSTDTQYF.

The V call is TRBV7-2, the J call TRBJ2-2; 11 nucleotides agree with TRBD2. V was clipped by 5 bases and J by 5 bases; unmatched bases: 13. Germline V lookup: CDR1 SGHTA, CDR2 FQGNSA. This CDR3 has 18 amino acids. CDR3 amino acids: CASSHGLAGQSWTGELFF. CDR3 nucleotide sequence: TGTGCCAGCAGCCATGGACTAGCGGGTCAATCGTGGACCGGGGAGCTGTTTTTT.

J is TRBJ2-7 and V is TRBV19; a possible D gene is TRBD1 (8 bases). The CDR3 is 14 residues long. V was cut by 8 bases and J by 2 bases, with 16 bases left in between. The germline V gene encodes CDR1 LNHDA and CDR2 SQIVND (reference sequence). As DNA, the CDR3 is TGTGCCAGTTCCCACAGGGGGGGAACCTACGAGCAGTACTTC. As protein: CASSHRGGTYEQYF.